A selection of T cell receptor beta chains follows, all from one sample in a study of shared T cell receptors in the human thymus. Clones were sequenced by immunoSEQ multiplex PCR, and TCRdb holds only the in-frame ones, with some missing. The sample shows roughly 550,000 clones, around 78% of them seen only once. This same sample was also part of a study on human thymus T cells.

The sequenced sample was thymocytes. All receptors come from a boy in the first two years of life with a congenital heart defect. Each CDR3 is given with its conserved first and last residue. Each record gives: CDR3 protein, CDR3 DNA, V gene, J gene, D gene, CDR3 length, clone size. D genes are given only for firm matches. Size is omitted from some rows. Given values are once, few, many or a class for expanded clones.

CDR3 protein: CASSQVSGTTNYEQYF; CDR3 DNA: TGCGCCAGCAGCCAAGTTTCCGGGACTACTAACTACGAGCAGTACTTC; V gene: TRBV4-3; J gene: TRBJ2-7; D gene: TRBD2; CDR3 length: 16; clone size: once
CDR3 protein: CASSTGQGDNGELFF; CDR3 DNA: TGTGCCAGCAGTACTGGACAGGGAGATAACGGGGAGCTGTTTTTT; V gene: TRBV6-1; J gene: TRBJ2-2; D gene: TRBD1; CDR3 length: 15; clone size: NA
CDR3 protein: CASSAVGVSGNTIYF; CDR3 DNA: TGTGCCAGCAGCGCCGTCGGGGTCTCTGGAAACACCATATATTTT; V gene: TRBV5-8; J gene: TRBJ1-3; D gene: NA; CDR3 length: 15; clone size: few
CDR3 protein: CASSFGGDYEQYF; CDR3 DNA: TGTGCCAGCAGTTTTGGCGGAGACTACGAGCAGTACTTC; V gene: TRBV6-5; J gene: TRBJ2-7; D gene: NA; CDR3 length: 13; clone size: NA
CDR3 protein: CASSWDRTETNYGYTF; CDR3 DNA: TGTGCCAGCAGCTGGGACCGGACAGAAACTAACTATGGCTACACCTTC; V gene: TRBV5-4; J gene: TRBJ1-2; D gene: NA; CDR3 length: 16; clone size: NA
CDR3 protein: CASSLEGGGHREQYF; CDR3 DNA: TGTGCCAGCAGCTTAGAGGGCGGCGGGCACCGCGAGCAGTACTTC; V gene: TRBV5-8; J gene: TRBJ2-7; D gene: NA; CDR3 length: 15; clone size: NA
CDR3 protein: CATSKQRGGKLAGVTDTQYF; CDR3 DNA: TGTGCCACCAGCAAGCAGAGGGGGGGGAAACTAGCGGGAGTGACAGATACGCAGTATTTT; V gene: TRBV15; J gene: TRBJ2-3; D gene: TRBD2; CDR3 length: 20; clone size: few
CDR3 protein: CASLSYEQYF; CDR3 DNA: TGTGCCAGCCTCTCCTACGAGCAGTACTTC; V gene: TRBV4-2; J gene: TRBJ2-7; D gene: NA; CDR3 length: 10; clone size: NA
CDR3 protein: CASSLQYRGYSQPQHF; CDR3 DNA: TGTGCCAGCAGTTTACAGTACAGGGGGTACAGTCAGCCCCAGCATTTT; V gene: TRBV27; J gene: TRBJ1-5; D gene: TRBD1; CDR3 length: 16; clone size: NA
CDR3 protein: CSVPCGVAGGRADTQYF; CDR3 DNA: TGCAGCGTCCCCTGCGGGGTAGCGGGAGGTAGAGCAGATACGCAGTATTTT; V gene: TRBV29-1; J gene: TRBJ2-3; D gene: TRBD2; CDR3 length: 17; clone size: NA
CDR3 protein: CASSQEGGCTSGRVKETQYF; CDR3 DNA: TGTGCCAGCAGCCAAGAGGGCGGGTGCACTAGCGGGAGGGTGAAAGAGACCCAGTACTTC; V gene: TRBV4-2; J gene: TRBJ2-5; D gene: TRBD2; CDR3 length: 20; clone size: NA
CDR3 protein: CASSLRRPGSNEQYF; CDR3 DNA: TGTGCCAGCAGTCTGAGGAGGCCCGGATCGAACGAGCAGTACTTC; V gene: TRBV2; J gene: TRBJ2-7; D gene: NA; CDR3 length: 15; clone size: once
CDR3 protein: CASREGLAGVVQETQYF; CDR3 DNA: TGTGCCAGCAGGGAGGGACTAGCGGGAGTAGTCCAAGAGACCCAGTACTTC; V gene: TRBV25-1; J gene: TRBJ2-5; D gene: TRBD2; CDR3 length: 17; clone size: NA
CDR3 protein: CSVEVASGRTDTQYF; CDR3 DNA: TGCAGCGTTGAAGTGGCTAGCGGGAGAACAGATACGCAGTATTTT; V gene: TRBV29-1; J gene: TRBJ2-3; D gene: TRBD2; CDR3 length: 15; clone size: NA
CDR3 protein: CASSPSRDRGRLEKLFF; CDR3 DNA: TGTGCCAGCAGCCCGTCCCGGGACAGGGGGAGGCTAGAAAAACTGTTTTTT; V gene: TRBV5-4; J gene: TRBJ1-4; D gene: TRBD1; CDR3 length: 17; clone size: NA
CDR3 protein: CASSPSTRQGARVNTIYF; CDR3 DNA: TGTGCCAGCAGCCCCTCGACCCGACAGGGGGCTCGAGTGAACACCATATATTTT; V gene: TRBV11-3; J gene: TRBJ1-3; D gene: TRBD1; CDR3 length: 18; clone size: NA
CDR3 protein: CASSPGTGAYEQYF; CDR3 DNA: TGCGCCAGCAGCCCCGGGACAGGCGCCTACGAGCAGTACTTC; V gene: TRBV5-1; J gene: TRBJ2-7; D gene: TRBD1; CDR3 length: 14; clone size: once
CDR3 protein: CASSQDGTSGSSYNEQFF; CDR3 DNA: TGCGCCAGCAGCCAAGATGGGACTAGCGGGAGCTCCTACAATGAGCAGTTCTTC; V gene: TRBV4-1; J gene: TRBJ2-1; D gene: TRBD2; CDR3 length: 18; clone size: once
CDR3 protein: CASSLAGTYEQYF; CDR3 DNA: TGTGCCAGCAGCTTGGCGGGGACCTACGAGCAGTACTTC; V gene: TRBV5-6; J gene: TRBJ2-7; D gene: NA; CDR3 length: 13; clone size: NA
CDR3 protein: CASSSLTSGVKNIQYF; CDR3 DNA: TGTGCCAGCAGCTCTCTGACTAGCGGAGTTAAAAACATTCAGTACTTC; V gene: TRBV13; J gene: TRBJ2-4; D gene: TRBD2; CDR3 length: 16; clone size: NA
CDR3 protein: CAWSAPSGTSSNQPQHF; CDR3 DNA: TGTGCCTGGAGTGCTCCTTCCGGGACAAGTAGCAATCAGCCCCAGCATTTT; V gene: TRBV30; J gene: TRBJ1-5; D gene: NA; CDR3 length: 17; clone size: NA
CDR3 protein: CATRDSMSSQYF; CDR3 DNA: TGTGCTACCCGGGACAGTATGAGCAGCCAGTACTTC; V gene: TRBV25-1; J gene: TRBJ2-5; D gene: TRBD1; CDR3 length: 12; clone size: once
CDR3 protein: CASSPRTSGSSGEQYF; CDR3 DNA: TGTGCCAGCAGCCCAAGGACTAGCGGGAGTTCGGGGGAGCAGTACTTC; V gene: TRBV7-8; J gene: TRBJ2-7; D gene: TRBD2; CDR3 length: 16; clone size: once
CDR3 protein: CASSDYRATNEKLFF; CDR3 DNA: TGTGCCAGCAGCGATTACAGAGCAACTAATGAAAAACTGTTTTTT; V gene: TRBV7-6; J gene: TRBJ1-4; D gene: NA; CDR3 length: 15; clone size: few
CDR3 protein: CASFDPLAGVRVRSYNEQFF; CDR3 DNA: TGCGCCAGCTTTGACCCCCTAGCGGGAGTTCGGGTGCGCTCCTACAATGAGCAGTTCTTC; V gene: TRBV10-1; J gene: TRBJ2-1; D gene: TRBD2; CDR3 length: 20; clone size: NA
CDR3 protein: CASSPLWASGRATGELFF; CDR3 DNA: TGTGCCAGCAGTCCCCTATGGGCTAGCGGGAGGGCCACCGGGGAGCTGTTTTTT; V gene: TRBV27; J gene: TRBJ2-2; D gene: TRBD2; CDR3 length: 18; clone size: once
CDR3 protein: CAWSVQGQGLPSTEAFF; CDR3 DNA: TGTGCCTGGAGTGTACAGGGACAGGGATTACCCAGCACTGAAGCTTTCTTT; V gene: TRBV30; J gene: TRBJ1-1; D gene: TRBD1; CDR3 length: 17; clone size: once
CDR3 protein: CASSEDSKKTQYF; CDR3 DNA: TGTGCCAGCAGCGAGGACAGCAAGAAGACCCAGTACTTC; V gene: TRBV9; J gene: TRBJ2-5; D gene: NA; CDR3 length: 13; clone size: NA
CDR3 protein: CASSQEGAGRGNEQYF; CDR3 DNA: TGCGCCAGCAGCCAAGAAGGTGCGGGCAGGGGGAACGAGCAGTACTTC; V gene: TRBV4-3; J gene: TRBJ2-7; D gene: TRBD1; CDR3 length: 16; clone size: NA
CDR3 protein: CASSPHPGWSGNTIYF; CDR3 DNA: TGTGCCAGCAGTCCCCATCCGGGTTGGTCTGGAAACACCATATATTTT; V gene: TRBV27; J gene: TRBJ1-3; D gene: NA; CDR3 length: 16; clone size: NA
CDR3 protein: CASSLSSGRGTDTQYF; CDR3 DNA: TGTGCCAGCAGCTTATCAAGCGGGAGGGGCACAGATACGCAGTATTTT; V gene: TRBV11-2; J gene: TRBJ2-3; D gene: TRBD2; CDR3 length: 16; clone size: few
CDR3 protein: CASSIFETGGSYEQYF; CDR3 DNA: TGTGCCAGCAGTATCTTCGAGACAGGGGGGTCCTACGAGCAGTACTTC; V gene: TRBV2; J gene: TRBJ2-7; D gene: TRBD1; CDR3 length: 16; clone size: NA
CDR3 protein: CAISPTPNYGYTF; CDR3 DNA: TGTGCCATCAGCCCAACACCGAACTATGGCTACACCTTC; V gene: TRBV10-3; J gene: TRBJ1-2; D gene: NA; CDR3 length: 13; clone size: once
CDR3 protein: CASTSSGQGFGGRGNEQYF; CDR3 DNA: TGTGCCAGCACCTCTTCGGGACAGGGGTTTGGCGGGAGAGGGAACGAGCAGTACTTC; V gene: TRBV28; J gene: TRBJ2-7; D gene: TRBD1; CDR3 length: 19; clone size: once
CDR3 protein: CASSSGTGANQPQHF; CDR3 DNA: TGTGCCAGCAGTTCCGGGACAGGGGCGAATCAGCCCCAGCATTTT; V gene: TRBV6-5; J gene: TRBJ1-5; D gene: TRBD1; CDR3 length: 15; clone size: once
CDR3 protein: CASSVVGRQQREGAWNEQFF; CDR3 DNA: TGTGCCAGCAGCGTAGTGGGGAGGCAGCAGCGGGAAGGGGCTTGGAATGAGCAGTTCTTC; V gene: TRBV9; J gene: TRBJ2-1; D gene: TRBD2; CDR3 length: 20; clone size: NA
CDR3 protein: CASSLDGQGDYEQYF; CDR3 DNA: TGTGCCAGCAGCTTAGATGGTCAGGGTGACTACGAGCAGTACTTC; V gene: TRBV11-3; J gene: TRBJ2-7; D gene: NA; CDR3 length: 15; clone size: NA
CDR3 protein: CASTAAQANPGNTIYF; CDR3 DNA: TGTGCCAGCACCGCCGCCCAGGCCAATCCTGGAAACACCATATATTTT; V gene: TRBV7-9; J gene: TRBJ1-3; D gene: NA; CDR3 length: 16; clone size: NA
CDR3 protein: CATSREEWEGLSYEQYF; CDR3 DNA: TGTGCCACCAGCAGAGAGGAGTGGGAGGGCCTATCCTACGAGCAGTACTTC; V gene: TRBV15; J gene: TRBJ2-7; D gene: TRBD2; CDR3 length: 17; clone size: NA
CDR3 protein: CASSQATPPYEQYF; CDR3 DNA: TGCGCCAGCAGCCAAGCTACGCCCCCCTACGAGCAGTACTTC; V gene: TRBV4-3; J gene: TRBJ2-7; D gene: NA; CDR3 length: 14; clone size: NA
CDR3 protein: CASSQDQADEQFF; CDR3 DNA: TGCGCCAGCAGCCAAGATCAGGCAGATGAGCAGTTCTTC; V gene: TRBV4-1; J gene: TRBJ2-1; D gene: NA; CDR3 length: 13; clone size: NA
CDR3 protein: CASSWRQGVNEQFF; CDR3 DNA: TGTGCCAGCAGTTGGCGGCAGGGCGTAAATGAGCAGTTCTTC; V gene: TRBV27; J gene: TRBJ2-1; D gene: NA; CDR3 length: 14; clone size: NA
CDR3 protein: CASSLGGLACTDTQYF; CDR3 DNA: TGTGCCAGCAGCTTAGGGGGACTAGCGTGCACAGATACGCAGTATTTT; V gene: TRBV13; J gene: TRBJ2-3; D gene: TRBD2; CDR3 length: 16; clone size: few
CDR3 protein: CASSRPEDRLAGANVLTF; CDR3 DNA: TGTGCCAGCAGCCGCCCCGAGGACAGATTAGCTGGGGCCAACGTCCTGACTTTC; V gene: TRBV28; J gene: TRBJ2-6; D gene: NA; CDR3 length: 18; clone size: NA